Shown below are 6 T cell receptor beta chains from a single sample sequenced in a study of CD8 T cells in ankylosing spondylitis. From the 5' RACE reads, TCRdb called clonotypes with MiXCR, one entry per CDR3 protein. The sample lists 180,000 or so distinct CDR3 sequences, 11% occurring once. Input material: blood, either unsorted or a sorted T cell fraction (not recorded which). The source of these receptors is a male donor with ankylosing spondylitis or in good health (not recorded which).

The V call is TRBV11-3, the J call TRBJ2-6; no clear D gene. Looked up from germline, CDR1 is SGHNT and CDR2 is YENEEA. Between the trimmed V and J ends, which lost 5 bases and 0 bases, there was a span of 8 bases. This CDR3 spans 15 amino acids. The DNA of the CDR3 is TGTGCCAGCAGCCCTAGAGACTCTGGGGCCAACGTCCTGACTTTC. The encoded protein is CASSPRDSGANVLTF. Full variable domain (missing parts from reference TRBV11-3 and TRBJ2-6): EAGVVQSPRYKIIEKKQPVAFWCNPISGHNTLYWYLQNLGQGPELLIRYENEEAVDDSQLPKDRFSAERLKGVDSTLKIQPAELGDSAVYLCASSPRDSGANVLTFGAGSRLTVL.

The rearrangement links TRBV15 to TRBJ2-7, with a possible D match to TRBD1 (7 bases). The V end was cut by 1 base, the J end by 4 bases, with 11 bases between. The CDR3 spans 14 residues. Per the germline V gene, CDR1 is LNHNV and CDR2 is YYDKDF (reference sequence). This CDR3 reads CATSRGGTDYEQYF. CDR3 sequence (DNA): TGTGCCACCAGCAGAGGCGGGACAGATTACGAGCAGTACTTC.

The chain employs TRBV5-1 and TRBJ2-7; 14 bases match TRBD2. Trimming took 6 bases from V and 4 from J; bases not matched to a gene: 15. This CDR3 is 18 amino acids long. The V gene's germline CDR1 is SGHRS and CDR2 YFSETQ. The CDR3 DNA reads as TGCGCCAGCACCCCTGGACTAGCGGGGGGCCCGGTGATTTACGAGCAGTACTTC. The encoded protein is CASTPGLAGGPVIYEQYF.

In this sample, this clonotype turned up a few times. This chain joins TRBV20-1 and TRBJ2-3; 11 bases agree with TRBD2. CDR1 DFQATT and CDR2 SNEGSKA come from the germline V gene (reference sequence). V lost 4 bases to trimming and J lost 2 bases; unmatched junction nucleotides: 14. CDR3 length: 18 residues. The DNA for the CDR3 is TGCAGTGCTAACACTCTAGCGGGGGGCCTTCCCAACACAGATACGCAGTATTTT. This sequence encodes CSANTLAGGLPNTDTQYF.

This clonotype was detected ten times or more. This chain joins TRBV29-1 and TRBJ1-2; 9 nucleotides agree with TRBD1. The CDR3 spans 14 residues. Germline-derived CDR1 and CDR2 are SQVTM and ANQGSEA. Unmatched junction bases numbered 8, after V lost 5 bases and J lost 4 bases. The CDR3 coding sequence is TGCAGCGTTCTGGGACAGGGCCTTGGCTATGGCTACACCTTC. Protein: CSVLGQGLGYGYTF.

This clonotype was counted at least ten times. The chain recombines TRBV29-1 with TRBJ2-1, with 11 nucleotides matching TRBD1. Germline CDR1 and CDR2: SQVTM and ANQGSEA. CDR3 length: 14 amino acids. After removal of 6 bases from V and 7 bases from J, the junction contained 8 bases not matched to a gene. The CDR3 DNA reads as TGCAGCGTCCCCGGACAGGGGGCGGGTAATGAGCAGTTCTTC. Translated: CSVPGQGAGNEQFF.